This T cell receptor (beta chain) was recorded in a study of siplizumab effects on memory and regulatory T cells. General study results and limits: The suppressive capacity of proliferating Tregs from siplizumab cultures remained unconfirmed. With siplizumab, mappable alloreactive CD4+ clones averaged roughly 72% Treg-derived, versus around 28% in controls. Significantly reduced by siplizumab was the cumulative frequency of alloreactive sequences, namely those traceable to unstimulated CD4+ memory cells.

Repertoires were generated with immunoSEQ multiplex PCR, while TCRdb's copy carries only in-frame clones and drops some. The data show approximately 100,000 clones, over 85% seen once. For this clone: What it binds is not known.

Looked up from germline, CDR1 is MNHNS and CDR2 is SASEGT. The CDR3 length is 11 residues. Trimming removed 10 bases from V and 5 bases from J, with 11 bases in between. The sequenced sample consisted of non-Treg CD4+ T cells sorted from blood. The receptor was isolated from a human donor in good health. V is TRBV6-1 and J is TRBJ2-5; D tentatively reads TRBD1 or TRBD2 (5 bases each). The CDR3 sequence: CATSWGETQYF. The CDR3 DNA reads TGTGCCACCTCCTGGGGGGAGACCCAGTACTTC.